The 28 T cell receptor beta chains listed next were all sequenced from one sample in a study of control samples from healthy donors and cancer patients. TCRdb's copy holds only in-frame clones and misses some; the assay was immunoSEQ multiplex PCR. The data hold some 120,000 clones, with more than 75% observed a single time. The sample consisted of blood. The source is a man aged 35 to 55 in good health.

The chain combines TRBV3-1 (or the pseudogene TRBV3-2) with TRBJ2-3; no definite D call. The V and J ends lost 1 base and 3 bases respectively, with 2 bases between them. The CDR3 has 12 amino acids. Per germline, CDR1 LGHDT and CDR2 YNNKEL (reference sequence). The CDR3 DNA is TGTGCCAGCAGCCAAGTGACAGATACGCAGTATTTT. The encoded protein is CASSQVTDTQYF.

The chain is built from TRBV29-1 and TRBJ2-7, with D perhaps assigned TRBD1 or TRBD2 (5 bases each). The V end lost 4 bases, the J end lost 2 bases, and 15 bases lay between the germline ends. The CDR3 runs 14 residues. Germline CDR1 and CDR2: SQVTM and ANQGSEA. CDR3 nucleotide sequence: TGCAGCGTTGTTGAGGGGAAGGGTCCCTACGAGCAGTACTTC. Encoded protein: CSVVEGKGPYEQYF.

The chain uses TRBV29-1 and TRBJ2-7, with 9 positions matching TRBD2. Germline V CDR1 and CDR2: SQVTM, ANQGSEA. The CDR3 runs to 14 residues. V gave up 3 bases and J gave up 6 bases; unmatched junction bases: 9. The CDR3 spells CSVDPSGVRSEQYF. DNA of the CDR3: TGCAGCGTTGACCCTAGCGGGGTCCGCTCCGAGCAGTACTTC.

This clone was recorded once. This sequence joins TRBV6-1 and TRBJ2-2, with unresolved D. The CDR3 runs 17 residues. Germline V gives CDR1 MNHNS, CDR2 SASEGT. V was pared by 3 bases and J by 1 base, with 15 bases between. The DNA of the CDR3 is TGTGCCAGCAGTGAGATGGCCTACGTTGGGAACACCGGGGAGCTGTTTTTT. It translates to CASSEMAYVGNTGELFF.

The chain carries TRBV5-8 and TRBJ2-5; D might be TRBD2 (5 bases). This CDR3 is 13 amino acids long. Trimming shortened V by 2 bases and J by 9 bases, and 14 bases separated the two germline ends. CDR1 SGHTS and CDR2 YDEGEE come from the germline V gene. As DNA, the CDR3 is TGTGCCAGCAGCTTCAGGCGGGCTGGGCCCCAGTACTTC. Translated: CASSFRRAGPQYF.

CDR3: CASSPEVRGRMHQPQHF. The DNA of the CDR3 is TGCGCCAGCAGCCCAGAGGTAAGGGGGAGGATGCATCAGCCCCAGCATTTT. The chain carries TRBV4-3 and TRBJ1-5; possible D gene TRBD1, 6 bases. Germline V lookup: CDR1 LGHNA, CDR2 YSLEER. The CDR3 loop spans 17 amino acids. The ends were cut back, 4 bases at V and 5 bases at J, with 21 bases in the middle.

This chain uses TRBV7-9 with TRBJ1-1; D ambiguous. The ends were cut back, 5 bases at V and 1 base at J, with 8 bases in the middle. This CDR3 region has 13 residues. Germline V gene data show CDR1 as SEHNR and CDR2 as FQNEAQ (reference sequence). The DNA of the CDR3 is TGTGCCAGCAGCCGGACCGCGAACACTGAAGCTTTCTTT. Residues: CASSRTANTEAFF.

In its sample, this clone was seen a few times. The CDR3 coding sequence is TGTGCCAGCAGCCCCGGACTAGCGGGGAGTGCCTACGAGCAGTACTTC. Translated: CASSPGLAGSAYEQYF. The chain links TRBV7-2 to TRBJ2-7, with TRBD2 matching 12 bases. The J segment lost 2 bases and the V segment lost 5 bases, leaving 7 bases of the junction unmatched. Germline assignment: CDR1 SGHTA and CDR2 FQGNSA. The CDR3 runs to 16 residues.

The chain is built from TRBV19 and TRBJ1-2; tentatively, D is TRBD1 (5 bases). Per the germline V gene, CDR1 is LNHDA and CDR2 is SQIVND (reference sequence). Between the trimmed V and J ends, which lost 6 bases and 5 bases, there was a span of 19 bases. This CDR3 contains 15 residues. Here the CDR3 DNA reads TGTGCCAGTAGCCTAGACCCGGGACTGAGGTATGGCTACACCTTC. Translation gives CASSLDPGLRYGYTF.

J is TRBJ1-3 and V is TRBV9, with unresolved D. V was clipped by 3 bases and J by 0 bases, with 13 bases between them. The V gene's germline CDR1 is SGDLS and CDR2 YYNGEE. This CDR3 is built from 16 residues. DNA of the CDR3: TGTGCCAGCAGCGGAGGGAGGGCCTCCTCTGGAAACACCATATATTTT. Its protein is CASSGGRASSGNTIYF.

This clone was detected a few times. The genes are TRBV11-3 and TRBJ1-2; 11 positions match TRBD1. V was clipped by 0 bases and J by 2 bases; unmatched bases: 8. Germline lookup yields CDR1 SGHNT and CDR2 YENEEA. This CDR3 comprises 18 residues. The CDR3 nucleotides read TGTGCCAGCAGCTTAGATAACGGACAGGGGGCGATCAACTATGGCTACACCTTC. It is translated as CASSLDNGQGAINYGYTF. The full variable domain, completed using reference TRBV11-3 and TRBJ1-2, is EAGVVQSPRYKIIEKKQPVAFWCNPISGHNTLYWYLQNLGQGPELLIRYENEEAVDDSQLPKDRFSAERLKGVDSTLKIQPAELGDSAVYLCASSLDNGQGAINYGYTFGSGTRLTVV.

The rearrangement uses TRBV7-9 and TRBJ2-5; D is perhaps TRBD1 (5 bases). V was shortened by 11 bases and J by 2 bases, with 15 bases between the two germline ends. This CDR3 spans 13 amino acids. Germline loops: CDR1 SEHNR, CDR2 FQNEAQ (reference sequence). CDR3 residues: CALQGAVQETQYF. The CDR3 DNA reads TGTGCCCTCCAAGGGGCAGTTCAAGAGACCCAGTACTTC.

J is TRBJ2-7 and V is TRBV11-3, with 9 bases identical to TRBD1. CDR1 is SGHNT and CDR2 is YENEEA in the germline V gene. The CDR3 is 17 amino acids. V gave up 4 bases and J gave up 4 bases; unmatched junction bases: 14. CDR3: CASSSVPPGTGPYEQYF. The CDR3 bases are TGTGCCAGCAGCTCAGTCCCCCCCGGGACAGGGCCGTACGAGCAGTACTTC.

The rearrangement links TRBV11-3 to TRBJ1-1; D call uncertain. Germline V gene data show CDR1 as SGHNT and CDR2 as YENEEA. The CDR3 is made up of 13 amino acids. V was clipped by 5 bases and J by 1 base, with 8 bases between them. CDR3 coding DNA: TGTGCCAGCAGCCCCCAGTGGAACACTGAAGCTTTCTTT. It translates to CASSPQWNTEAFF.

The V gene is TRBV7-9, the J gene TRBJ2-7, with 8 bases aligning to TRBD2. Trimming cost V 1 base and J 5 bases; bases outside gene matches: 19. The germline V gene encodes CDR1 SEHNR and CDR2 FQNEAQ (reference sequence). The length of the CDR3 is 19 residues. CDR3 in amino acids: CASSLGSMSLTGTRHEQYF. CDR3 nucleotides: TGTGCCAGCAGCTTAGGGTCCATGTCCCTCACCGGGACTAGGCACGAGCAGTACTTC.

To note about this clone: At one of its ends the junction is not consistent with the germline gene, which may arise from a read error. The V gene is TRBV7-9, the J gene TRBJ1-1; no definite D call. This CDR3 contains 13 residues. From germline, CDR1 is SEHNR and CDR2 FQNEAQ (reference sequence). The CDR3 DNA is TGTGCCAGCACCTTAGTCTGGAACACTGAAGCTTTCTTT. This sequence encodes CASTLVWNTEAFF.

A few counts support this clone. The genes are TRBV10-3 and TRBJ1-5; no firm D call. This CDR3 spans 12 amino acids. Germline V lookup: CDR1 ENHRY, CDR2 SYGVKD. The V end was cut by 2 bases, the J end by 3 bases, with 2 bases between. The CDR3 loop reads CAISETNQPQHF. The CDR3 bases are TGTGCCATCAGTGAGACCAATCAGCCCCAGCATTTT.

The rearrangement links TRBV7-2 to TRBJ1-2; 12 bases fit TRBD1. Germline assignment: CDR1 SGHTA and CDR2 FQGNSA. This CDR3 spans 17 amino acids. The trim removed 1 base at V and 7 bases at J, leaving 10 bases unmatched. CDR3 coding DNA: TGTGCCAGCAGCTTAGTCTGGGACAGGGGGCGCGTGGGTGGCTACACCTTC. Its protein is CASSLVWDRGRVGGYTF.

The genes are TRBV10-1 and TRBJ1-2; D unresolved. The CDR3 runs 13 residues. V was pared by 8 bases and J by 2 bases, with 12 bases between. Germline CDR1 reads WNHNN; CDR2 reads SYGVQD (reference sequence). CDR3 sequence: CASSGGVNYGYTF. The CDR3 DNA is TGCGCCAGCTCCGGCGGGGTGAACTATGGCTACACCTTC.

The chain employs TRBV12-3 or TRBV12-4 and TRBJ1-4; D unresolved. The germline V and J ends were trimmed by 7 bases and 8 bases, with 14 bases remaining between them. The length of the CDR3 is 13 residues. The CDR3 bases are TGTGCCAGCATGCCCCCCGCGGGCGAAAAACTGTTTTTT. Protein product: CASMPPAGEKLFF.

The V gene is TRBV7-3, the J gene TRBJ1-1; perhaps TRBD1 as D (5 bases). V dropped 10 bases and J dropped 0 bases, with 12 bases sitting between them. Germline V gives CDR1 SGHTA, CDR2 FQGTGA. This CDR3 is 13 amino acids long. The DNA of the CDR3 is TGTGCCACCAAGACGGACATGAACACTGAAGCTTTCTTT. Translating it yields CATKTDMNTEAFF.

The table lists this clone with a few counts. V gene TRBV29-1 combines with J gene TRBJ1-2; TRBD1 matches 9 bases. V dropped 7 bases and J dropped 2; count of bases not matched to a gene: 5. The CDR3 sequence is 13 residues long. Germline V gene data show CDR1 as SQVTM and CDR2 as ANQGSEA. The CDR3 coding sequence is TGCAGCGCCCCCGGGACAGGGAACTATGGCTACACCTTC. This translates into CSAPGTGNYGYTF.

V and J are TRBV2 and TRBJ2-5; 10 bases are a match to TRBD2. The trim removed 6 bases at V and 4 bases at J, leaving 11 bases unmatched. This CDR3 is 16 amino acids long. CDR1 SNHLY and CDR2 FYNNEI come from the germline V gene. The DNA for the CDR3 is TGTGCCAGCAGGGGGGGGGCTAGCGGGGGTACAGAGACCCAGTACTTC. Protein sequence: CASRGGASGGTETQYF.

The genes are TRBV5-6 and TRBJ2-6; the D is unclear. Germline V gene sequence: CDR1 SGHDT, CDR2 YYEEEE. The CDR3 runs to 15 residues. Trimming left V 2 bases short and J 0 bases short, with 6 bases between. CDR3 sequence reads: CASSFRSSGANVLTF. CDR3 DNA sequence: TGTGCCAGCAGCTTTAGGTCCTCTGGGGCCAACGTCCTGACTTTC.

The rearrangement joins TRBV11-3 to TRBJ2-7; perhaps D is TRBD1 or TRBD2 (5 bases each). This CDR3 has 14 amino acids. The germline CDR1 and CDR2 sequences are SGHNT and YENEEA. The V end was cut by 1 base, the J end by 5 bases, with 12 bases between. CDR3 amino acids: CASSLAGGRDEQYF. CDR3 bases: TGTGCCAGCAGCTTAGCTGGGGGTCGGGACGAGCAGTACTTC.

The chain joins TRBV6-1 to TRBJ2-7; 7 nucleotides agree with TRBD2. The germline CDR1 and CDR2 sequences are MNHNS and SASEGT. V shed 2 bases, J shed 0 bases, and the junction held 7 bases outside the gene matches. CDR3 length: 16 amino acids. CDR3 sequence reads: CASSEMEGGLSYEQYF. The CDR3 DNA follows: TGTGCCAGCAGTGAAATGGAGGGAGGGCTCTCCTACGAGCAGTACTTC.

The chain joins TRBV30 to TRBJ2-5; TRBD2 matches 8 bases. This CDR3 is 15 amino acids long. V lost 4 bases and J lost 4; bases outside the gene matches: 11. From germline, CDR1 is GTSNPN and CDR2 SVGIG (reference sequence). In nucleotides, the CDR3 is TGTGCCTGGAAGACGGGGGGGCGGCGTGTAGAGACCCAGTACTTC. Translating it yields CAWKTGGRRVETQYF.

The J gene is TRBJ2-7, the V gene TRBV5-4; 7 bases match TRBD2. CDR3 length equals 15 residues. Germline CDR1 is SGHNT and CDR2 is YYREEE (reference sequence). With 4 bases clipped from V and 2 bases from J, the junction kept 9 bases outside the gene matches. The DNA of the CDR3 is TGTGCCAGCAGCGCAGCGGGGCTCAATGCCTACGAGCAGTACTTC. This sequence encodes CASSAAGLNAYEQYF.